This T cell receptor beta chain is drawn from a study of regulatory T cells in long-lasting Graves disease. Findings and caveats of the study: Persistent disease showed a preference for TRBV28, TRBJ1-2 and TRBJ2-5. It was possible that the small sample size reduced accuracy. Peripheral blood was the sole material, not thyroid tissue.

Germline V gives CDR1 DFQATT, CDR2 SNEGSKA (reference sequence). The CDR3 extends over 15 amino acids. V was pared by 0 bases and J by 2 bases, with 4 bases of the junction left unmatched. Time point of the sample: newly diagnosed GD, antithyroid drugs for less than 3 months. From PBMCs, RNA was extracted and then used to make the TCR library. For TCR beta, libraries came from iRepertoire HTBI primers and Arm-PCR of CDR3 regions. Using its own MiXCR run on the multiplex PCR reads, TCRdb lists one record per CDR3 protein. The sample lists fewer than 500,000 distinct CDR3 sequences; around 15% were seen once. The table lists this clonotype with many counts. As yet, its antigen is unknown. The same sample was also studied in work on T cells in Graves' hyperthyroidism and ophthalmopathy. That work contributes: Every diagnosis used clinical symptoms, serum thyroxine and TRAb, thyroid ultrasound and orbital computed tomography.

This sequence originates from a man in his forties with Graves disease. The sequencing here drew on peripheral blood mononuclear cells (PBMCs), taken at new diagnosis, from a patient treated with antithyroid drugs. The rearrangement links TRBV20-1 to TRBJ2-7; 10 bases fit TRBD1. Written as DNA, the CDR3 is TGCAGTGCTAGAGATTTGGGGACAGGGGCCTACGAGCAGTACTTC. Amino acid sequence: CSARDLGTGAYEQYF.